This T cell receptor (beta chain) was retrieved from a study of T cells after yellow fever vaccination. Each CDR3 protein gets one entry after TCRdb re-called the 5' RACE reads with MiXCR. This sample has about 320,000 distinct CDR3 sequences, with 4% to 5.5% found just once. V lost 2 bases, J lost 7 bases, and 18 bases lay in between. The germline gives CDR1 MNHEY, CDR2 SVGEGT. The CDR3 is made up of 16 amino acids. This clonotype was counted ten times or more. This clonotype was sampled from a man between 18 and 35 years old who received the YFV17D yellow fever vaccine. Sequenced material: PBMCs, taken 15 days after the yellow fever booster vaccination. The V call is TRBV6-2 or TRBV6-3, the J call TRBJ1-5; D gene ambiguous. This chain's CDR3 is CASSYPVPGSLQPQHF. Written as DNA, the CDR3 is TGTGCCAGCAGTTACCCCGTGCCAGGCTCCCTCCAGCCCCAGCATTTT.